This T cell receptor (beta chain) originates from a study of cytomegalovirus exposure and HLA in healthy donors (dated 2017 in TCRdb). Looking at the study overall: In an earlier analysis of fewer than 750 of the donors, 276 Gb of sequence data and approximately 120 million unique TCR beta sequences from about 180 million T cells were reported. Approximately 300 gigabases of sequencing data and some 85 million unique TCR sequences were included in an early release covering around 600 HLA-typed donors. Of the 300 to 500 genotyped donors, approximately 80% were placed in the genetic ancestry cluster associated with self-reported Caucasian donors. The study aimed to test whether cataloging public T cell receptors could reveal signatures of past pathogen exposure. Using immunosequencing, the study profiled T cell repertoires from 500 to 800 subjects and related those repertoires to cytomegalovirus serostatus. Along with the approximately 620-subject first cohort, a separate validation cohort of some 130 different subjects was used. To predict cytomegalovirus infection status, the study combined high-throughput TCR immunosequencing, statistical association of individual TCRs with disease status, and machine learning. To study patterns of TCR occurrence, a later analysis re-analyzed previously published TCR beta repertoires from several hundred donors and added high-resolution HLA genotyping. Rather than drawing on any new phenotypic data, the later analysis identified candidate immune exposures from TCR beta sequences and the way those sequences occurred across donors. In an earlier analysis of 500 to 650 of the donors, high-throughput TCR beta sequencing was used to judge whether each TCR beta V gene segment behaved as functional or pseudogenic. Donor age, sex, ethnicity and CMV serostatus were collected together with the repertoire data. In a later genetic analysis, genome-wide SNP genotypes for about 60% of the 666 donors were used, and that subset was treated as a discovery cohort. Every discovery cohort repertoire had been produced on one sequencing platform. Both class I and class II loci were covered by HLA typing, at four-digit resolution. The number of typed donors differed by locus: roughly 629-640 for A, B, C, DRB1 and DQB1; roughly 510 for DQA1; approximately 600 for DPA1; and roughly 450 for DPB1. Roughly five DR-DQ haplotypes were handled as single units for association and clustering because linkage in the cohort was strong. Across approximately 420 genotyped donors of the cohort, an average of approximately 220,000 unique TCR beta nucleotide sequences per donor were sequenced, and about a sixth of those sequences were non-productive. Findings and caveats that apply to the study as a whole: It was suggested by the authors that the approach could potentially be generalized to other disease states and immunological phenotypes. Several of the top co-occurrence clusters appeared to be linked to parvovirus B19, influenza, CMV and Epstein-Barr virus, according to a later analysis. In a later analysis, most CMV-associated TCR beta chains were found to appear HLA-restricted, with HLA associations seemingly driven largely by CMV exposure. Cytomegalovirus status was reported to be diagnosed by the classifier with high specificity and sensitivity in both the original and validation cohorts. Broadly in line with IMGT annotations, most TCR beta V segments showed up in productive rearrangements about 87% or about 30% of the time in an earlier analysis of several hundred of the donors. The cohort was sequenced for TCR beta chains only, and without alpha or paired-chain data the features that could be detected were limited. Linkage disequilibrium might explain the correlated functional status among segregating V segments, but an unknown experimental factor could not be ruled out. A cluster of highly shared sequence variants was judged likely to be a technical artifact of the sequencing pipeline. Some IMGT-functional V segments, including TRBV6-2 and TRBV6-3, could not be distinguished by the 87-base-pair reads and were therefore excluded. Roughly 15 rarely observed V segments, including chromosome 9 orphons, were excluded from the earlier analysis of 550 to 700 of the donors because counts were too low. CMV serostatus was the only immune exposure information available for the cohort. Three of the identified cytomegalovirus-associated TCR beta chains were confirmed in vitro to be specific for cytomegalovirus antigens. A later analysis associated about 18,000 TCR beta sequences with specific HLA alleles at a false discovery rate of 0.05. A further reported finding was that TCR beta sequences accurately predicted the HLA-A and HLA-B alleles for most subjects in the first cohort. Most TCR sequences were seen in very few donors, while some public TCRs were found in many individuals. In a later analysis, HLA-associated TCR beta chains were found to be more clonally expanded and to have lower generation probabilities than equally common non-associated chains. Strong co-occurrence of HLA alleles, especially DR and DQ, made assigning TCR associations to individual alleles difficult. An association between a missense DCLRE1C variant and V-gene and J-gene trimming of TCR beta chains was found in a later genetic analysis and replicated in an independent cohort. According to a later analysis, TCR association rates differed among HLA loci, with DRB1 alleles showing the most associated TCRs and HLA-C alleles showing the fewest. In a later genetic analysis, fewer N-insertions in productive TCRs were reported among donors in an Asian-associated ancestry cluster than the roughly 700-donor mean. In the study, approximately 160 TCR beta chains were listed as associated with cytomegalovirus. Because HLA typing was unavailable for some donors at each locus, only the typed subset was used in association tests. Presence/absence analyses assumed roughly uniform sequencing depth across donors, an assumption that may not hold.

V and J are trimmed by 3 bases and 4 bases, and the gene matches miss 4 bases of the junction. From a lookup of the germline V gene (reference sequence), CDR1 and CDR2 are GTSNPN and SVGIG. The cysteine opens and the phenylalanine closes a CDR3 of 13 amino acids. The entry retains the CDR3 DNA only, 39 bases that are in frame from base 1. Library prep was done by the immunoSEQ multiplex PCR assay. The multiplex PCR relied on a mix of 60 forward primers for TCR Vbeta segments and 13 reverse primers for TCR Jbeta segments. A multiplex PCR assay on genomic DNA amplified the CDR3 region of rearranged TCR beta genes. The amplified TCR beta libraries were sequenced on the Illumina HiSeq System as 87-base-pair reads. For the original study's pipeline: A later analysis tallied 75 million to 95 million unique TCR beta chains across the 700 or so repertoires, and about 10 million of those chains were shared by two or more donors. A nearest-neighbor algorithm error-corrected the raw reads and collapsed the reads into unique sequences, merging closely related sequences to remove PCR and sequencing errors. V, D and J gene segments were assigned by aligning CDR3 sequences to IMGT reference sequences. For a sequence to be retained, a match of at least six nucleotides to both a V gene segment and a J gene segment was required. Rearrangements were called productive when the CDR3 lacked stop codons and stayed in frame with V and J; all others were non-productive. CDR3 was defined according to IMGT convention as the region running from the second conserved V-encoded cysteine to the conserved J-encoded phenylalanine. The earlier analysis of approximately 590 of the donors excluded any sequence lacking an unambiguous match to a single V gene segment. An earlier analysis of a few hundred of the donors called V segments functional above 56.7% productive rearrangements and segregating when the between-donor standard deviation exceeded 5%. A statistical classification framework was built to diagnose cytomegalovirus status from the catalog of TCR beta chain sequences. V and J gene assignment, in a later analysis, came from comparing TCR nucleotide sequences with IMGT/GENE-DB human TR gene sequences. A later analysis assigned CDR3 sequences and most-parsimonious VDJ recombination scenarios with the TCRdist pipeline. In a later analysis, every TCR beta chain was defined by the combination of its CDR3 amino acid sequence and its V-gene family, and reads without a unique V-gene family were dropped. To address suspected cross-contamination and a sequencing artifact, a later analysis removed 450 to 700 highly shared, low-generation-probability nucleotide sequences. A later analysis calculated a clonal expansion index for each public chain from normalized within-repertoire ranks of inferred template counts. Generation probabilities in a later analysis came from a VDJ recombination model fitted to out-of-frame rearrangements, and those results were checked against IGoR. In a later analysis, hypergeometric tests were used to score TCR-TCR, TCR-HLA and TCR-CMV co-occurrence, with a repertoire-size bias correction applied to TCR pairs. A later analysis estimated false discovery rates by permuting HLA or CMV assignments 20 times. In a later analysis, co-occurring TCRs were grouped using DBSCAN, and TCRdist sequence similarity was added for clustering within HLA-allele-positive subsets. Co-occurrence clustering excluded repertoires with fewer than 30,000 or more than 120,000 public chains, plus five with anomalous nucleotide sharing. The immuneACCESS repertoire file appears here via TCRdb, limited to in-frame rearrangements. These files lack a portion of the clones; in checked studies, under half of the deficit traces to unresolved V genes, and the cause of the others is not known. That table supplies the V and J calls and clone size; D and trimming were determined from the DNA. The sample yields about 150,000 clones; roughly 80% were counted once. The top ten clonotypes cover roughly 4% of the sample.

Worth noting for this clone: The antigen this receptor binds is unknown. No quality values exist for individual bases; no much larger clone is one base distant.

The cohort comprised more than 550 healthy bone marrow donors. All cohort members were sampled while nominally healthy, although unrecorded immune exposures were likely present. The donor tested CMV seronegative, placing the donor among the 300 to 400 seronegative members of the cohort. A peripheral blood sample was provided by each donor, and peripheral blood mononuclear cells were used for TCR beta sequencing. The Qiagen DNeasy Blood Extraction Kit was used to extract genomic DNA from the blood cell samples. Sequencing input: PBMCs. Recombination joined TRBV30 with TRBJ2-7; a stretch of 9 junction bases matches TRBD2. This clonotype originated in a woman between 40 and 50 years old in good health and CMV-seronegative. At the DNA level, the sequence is TGTGCCTGGAGGGCTAGCGGGATATACGAGCAGTACTTC. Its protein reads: CAWRASGIYEQYF.